This is a list of T cell receptor beta chains from one sample in a study of cytomegalovirus exposure and HLA in healthy donors. Profiled with immunoSEQ multiplex PCR; TCRdb holds only in-frame clones, not every one. The repertoire holds over 110,000 clones, with roughly 78% as singletons. The sequencing sample was made of PBMCs. Receptors originate from a female donor in good health and CMV-seronegative. The CDR3 runs from the conserved cysteine through the conserved F or W. A D gene is named only where the DNA matches it firmly. Size tells how often a clone was seen (once, few, many) or the class of an expanded clone, and some rows leave it out.

j_call clone_size v_call d_call cdr3_aa cdr3_nt
TRBJ1-2 . TRBV29-1 . CSVEESRLRRGNYGYTF TGCAGCGTTGAAGAAAGTCGGCTTAGGAGGGGAAACTATGGCTACACCTTC
TRBJ1-2 . TRBV7-3 TRBD1 CASSPAGQVVNFDGYTF TGTGCCAGCAGCCCCGCTGGACAGGTTGTCAATTTTGATGGCTACACCTTC
TRBJ1-1 . TRBV20-1 . CSAAGLSEAFF TGCAGTGCCGCAGGCTTGTCTGAAGCTTTCTTT
TRBJ1-2 . TRBV27 . CASSQQGGYGYPF TGTGCCAGCAGTCAGCAGGGTGGCTATGGCTACCCCTTC
TRBJ1-4 once TRBV28 . CASSFSREKLFF TGTGCCAGCAGTTTTTCACGGGAAAAACTGTTTTTT
TRBJ2-2 few TRBV4-3 TRBD1 CASSQDRGFSGELFF TGCGCCAGCAGCCAGGACAGGGGGTTTTCCGGGGAGCTGTTTTTT
TRBJ1-1 . TRBV5-6 TRBD1 CASSPGGSTEAFF TGTGCCAGCAGCCCAGGGGGTAGCACTGAAGCTTTCTTT
TRBJ1-1 . TRBV21-1 . CASPPGLEGAFF TGTGCCAGCCCCCCGGGGTTGGAGGGGGCTTTCTTT
TRBJ1-1 . TRBV6-5 TRBD1 CASNDRGNTEAFF TGTGCCAGCAACGACAGGGGGAACACTGAAGCTTTCTTT
TRBJ1-2 . TRBV2 TRBD1 CASRDRGGYGYTF TGTGCCAGCAGGGACAGGGGTGGCTATGGCTACACCTTC
TRBJ2-1 . TRBV4-1 TRBD2 CASSGPGGPGRAVF TGCGCCAGCAGCGGACCGGGGGGGCCGGGAAGGGCAGTCTTC
TRBJ1-3 . TRBV6-6 . CASSYSTRVSGNTIYF TGTGCCAGCAGTTACTCGACCCGGGTCTCTGGAAACACCATATATTTT
TRBJ1-1 . TRBV10-3 TRBD1 CAISESKGAVNTEAFF TGTGCCATCAGTGAGTCGAAGGGGGCTGTCAACACTGAAGCTTTCTTT
TRBJ2-1 . TRBV5-6 TRBD1 CASSEDRINEQFF TGTGCCAGCAGCGAGGACAGGATCAATGAGCAGTTCTTC
TRBJ1-6 . TRBV27 TRBD1 CASSTLTGNSPLHF TGTGCCAGCAGTACCTTGACAGGGAATTCACCCCTCCACTTT
TRBJ2-7 . TRBV6-1 TRBD1 CASSERGKGQDYEQYF TGTGCCAGCAGTGAAAGGGGGAAAGGACAGGACTACGAGCAGTACTTC
TRBJ1-1 . TRBV6-1 TRBD1 CASSFRGLSTEAFF TGTGCCAGCAGTTTCAGGGGGCTGAGCACTGAAGCTTTCTTT
TRBJ1-2 . TRBV7-9 . CASSNTRDGYTF TGTGCCAGCAGTAATACTAGGGATGGCTACACCTTC
TRBJ2-7 . TRBV7-6 TRBD2 CASSPRIRDYSYEQYF TGTGCCAGCAGCCCTAGAATCCGGGACTACTCCTACGAGCAGTACTTC
TRBJ2-2 . TRBV5-6 TRBD1 CASSLDRANTGELFF TGTGCCAGCAGCCTGGACAGGGCGAACACCGGGGAGCTGTTTTTT
TRBJ2-6 . TRBV19 . CASSIRSSGANVLTF TGTGCCAGTAGTATACGTAGCTCTGGGGCCAACGTCCTGACTTTC
TRBJ2-7 . TRBV5-1 TRBD1 CASSRTSGGTGSFYEQYF TGCGCCAGCAGCCGAACAAGTGGGGGGACAGGGAGTTTCTACGAGCAGTACTTC
TRBJ1-1 few TRBV28 . CASSLRGRPEAFF TGTGCCAGCAGTTTACGAGGGAGACCTGAAGCTTTCTTT
TRBJ2-5 few TRBV7-7 . CASSLQETQYF TGTGCCAGCAGCCTCCAAGAGACCCAGTACTTC
TRBJ1-3 . TRBV4-2 . CASTTVTSSGNTIYF TGTGCCAGCACCACAGTAACAAGCTCTGGAAACACCATATATTTT
TRBJ2-1 . TRBV4-2 TRBD2 CASSQSGGAYNEQFF TGTGCCAGCAGCCAGAGCGGGGGGGCTTACAATGAGCAGTTCTTC
TRBJ2-7 . TRBV11-2 . CASSLGYGAYEQYF TGTGCCAGCAGCTTAGGATACGGAGCCTACGAGCAGTACTTC
TRBJ2-1 . TRBV5-1 TRBD2 CASSLLAGGRYNEQFF TGCGCCAGCAGCTTGCTTGCGGGGGGGCGCTACAATGAGCAGTTCTTC
TRBJ2-3 . TRBV7-9 . CASTPVAEALDTQYF TGTGCCAGCACCCCCGTAGCGGAAGCACTTGATACGCAGTATTTT
TRBJ1-4 . TRBV27 . CASSFSGNEKLFF TGTGCCAGCAGTTTCTCGGGGAATGAAAAACTGTTTTTT
TRBJ1-1 few TRBV4-3 . CASRGSWGDTEAFF TGCGCCAGCAGGGGTTCGTGGGGGGACACTGAAGCTTTCTTT
TRBJ1-4 few TRBV30 . CAWSVLEKLFF TGTGCCTGGAGTGTACTTGAAAAACTGTTTTTT
TRBJ2-1 once TRBV27 . CASSLPGQHNEQFF TGTGCCAGCAGTTTACCCGGACAACACAATGAGCAGTTCTTC
TRBJ2-2 . TRBV6-4 TRBD2 CASRGRVNTGELFF TGTGCCAGCAGGGGGAGGGTTAACACCGGGGAGCTGTTTTTT
TRBJ1-2 once TRBV6-1 TRBD1 CASSPDRGVNGYTF TGTGCCAGCAGCCCTGACAGGGGGGTTAATGGCTACACCTTC
TRBJ1-2 . TRBV5-1 . CASSAGRSYGGYTF TGCGCCAGCAGCGCGGGGCGCAGTTATGGTGGCTACACCTTC
TRBJ2-3 . TRBV6-1 TRBD1 CASSERTGPTDTQYF TGTGCCAGCAGTGAAAGGACAGGACCCACAGATACGCAGTATTTT
TRBJ1-3 . TRBV29-1 . CSVLSGNTIYF TGCAGCGTTCTCTCTGGAAACACCATATATTTT
TRBJ1-1 few TRBV30 . CAWSGSQWSEAFF TGTGCCTGGAGTGGGTCTCAGTGGTCTGAAGCTTTCTTT
TRBJ2-2 . TRBV7-9 . CASSFRGTGELFF TGTGCCAGCAGCTTCAGGGGCACCGGGGAGCTGTTTTTT
TRBJ1-5 few TRBV6-1 TRBD1 CASRRTGGNQPQHF TGTGCCAGCAGAAGGACAGGGGGAAATCAGCCCCAGCATTTT
TRBJ2-4 . TRBV30 . CAWSVGDIQYF TGTGCCTGGAGTGTAGGGGACATTCAGTACTTC
TRBJ1-2 . TRBV7-2 . CASSPDRQKYGYTF TGTGCCAGCAGCCCCGACAGACAAAAGTATGGCTACACCTTC
TRBJ2-7 . TRBV2 TRBD2 CASGGLAGYAYEQYF TGTGCCAGCGGGGGACTAGCGGGATATGCTTACGAGCAGTACTTC
TRBJ2-7 . TRBV27 TRBD2 CASKTSEGYEQYF TGTGCCAGCAAGACTAGCGAGGGCTACGAGCAGTACTTC
TRBJ1-1 few TRBV28 . CASSFRGRAINTEAFF TGTGCCAGCAGTTTTAGGGGCAGGGCGATTAACACTGAAGCTTTCTTT
TRBJ2-3 . TRBV5-6 TRBD2 CASSPSGGAVTDTQYF TGTGCCAGCAGCCCTAGCGGGGGGGCCGTCACAGATACGCAGTATTTT
TRBJ1-5 . TRBV2 TRBD1 CASRPGQGSAQPQHF TGTGCCAGCAGACCGGGACAGGGATCGGCTCAGCCCCAGCATTTT
TRBJ1-2 . TRBV7-2 . CASSQSGSQGYTF TGTGCCAGCAGTCAGTCAGGGTCCCAGGGCTACACCTTC
TRBJ2-3 . TRBV7-6 . CASTLSVQGDTQYF TGTGCCAGCACCCTTTCCGTTCAGGGAGATACGCAGTATTTT
TRBJ1-1 . TRBV2 . CASPGGVQDTEAFF TGTGCCAGCCCGGGGGGGGTACAGGACACTGAAGCTTTCTTT
TRBJ1-2 . TRBV28 . CASSPIGGFTGYGYTF TGTGCCAGCAGTCCTATAGGTGGCTTTACGGGCTATGGCTACACCTTC
TRBJ1-1 . TRBV27 . CASRTLGDNTEAFF TGTGCCAGCAGGACTCTAGGGGATAACACTGAAGCTTTCTTT
TRBJ2-3 . TRBV4-3 TRBD2 CASSQAAGFAGGSDTQYF TGCGCCAGCAGCCAAGCAGCCGGATTTGCGGGGGGTTCTGATACGCAGTATTTT
TRBJ1-2 . TRBV28 TRBD1 CASNRGVGYGYTF TGTGCCAGTAACAGGGGCGTAGGCTATGGCTACACCTTC
TRBJ2-1 few TRBV5-1 TRBD1 CASRSGTGSILGSNEQFF TGCGCCAGCAGGTCCGGGACAGGGTCCATCCTAGGGAGCAATGAGCAGTTCTTC
TRBJ1-1 . TRBV7-3 . CASSLGWGPNTEAFF TGTGCCAGCAGCTTAGGTTGGGGGCCGAACACTGAAGCTTTCTTT
TRBJ1-6 . TRBV7-2 . CASSGTRTTTAPLHF TGTGCCAGCAGCGGGACACGTACAACTACGGCACCCCTCCACTTT
TRBJ2-1 . TRBV5-1 . CASSLSQIYNEQFF TGCGCCAGCAGCTTGTCACAGATCTACAATGAGCAGTTCTTC
TRBJ2-2 . TRBV19 TRBD1 CASSMHPVGQMNTGELFF TGTGCCAGTAGTATGCATCCCGTGGGACAGATGAACACCGGGGAGCTGTTTTTT